The 20 T cell receptor beta chains listed next were all sequenced from one sample in a study of T cell changes during pregnancy in multiple sclerosis. The table came from immunoSEQ multiplex PCR; TCRdb's copy has only in-frame clones and leaves some out. The sample comprises over 100,000 clones, around nine tenths of which are singletons, and more than 1.5% rests with the top ten. The sequenced sample was peripheral blood, obtained in the third trimester of pregnancy. These receptors were taken from a female donor with multiple sclerosis, enrolled in a pregnancy study.

CDR3 bases: TGTGCCAGCAGCGTAGTTAGCGGACGACAAGAGACCCAGTACTTC. Amino acids: CASSVVSGRQETQYF. This chain uses TRBV9 with TRBJ2-5; TRBD2 might be the D (6 bases). Trimming left V 0 bases short and J 2 bases short, with 11 bases between. Germline V CDR1 and CDR2: SGDLS, YYNGEE. The CDR3 sequence is 15 residues long.

V usage is TRBV7-9 and J usage is TRBJ2-7; D is uncertain. The CDR3 has 13 residues. Germline loops: CDR1 SEHNR, CDR2 FQNEAQ (reference sequence). The ends were cut back, 2 bases at V and 5 bases at J, with 10 bases in the middle. CDR3 in amino acids: CASSLLGPNEQYF. The CDR3 region has the DNA TGTGCCAGCAGCTTATTGGGCCCCAACGAGCAGTACTTC.

The chain combines TRBV10-1 with TRBJ2-1; 10 bases line up with TRBD2. Germline trimming cut 2 bases from V and 3 bases from J; bases unmatched to any gene: 4. The CDR3 consists of 16 residues. Germline lookup yields CDR1 WNHNN and CDR2 SYGVQD (reference sequence). In DNA, the CDR3 is TGCGCCAGCAGTGAGAGGGCTAGCGGGGGCTACAATGAGCAGTTCTTC. Its protein is CASSERASGGYNEQFF.

The V call is TRBV15, the J call TRBJ2-3, with 7 nucleotides matching TRBD1. Per the germline V gene, CDR1 is LNHNV and CDR2 is YYDKDF (reference sequence). Trimming at V came to 1 base and at J to 3 bases, leaving 4 bases not matched to a gene. The CDR3 covers 15 residues. For the CDR3, the DNA is TGTGCCACCAGCAGAGGACAGGGTGATACAGATACGCAGTATTTT. Protein product: CATSRGQGDTDTQYF. The variable domain in full, with the rest retrieved from reference TRBV15 and TRBJ2-3, is DAMVIQNPRYQVTQFGKPVTLSCSQTLNHNVMYWYQQKSSQAPKLLFHYYDKDFNNEADTPDNFQSRRPNTSFCFLDIRSPGLGDTAMYLCATSRGQGDTDTQYFGPGTRLTVL.

The CDR3 is CASSLATGQETQYF. The CDR3 nucleotides read TGTGCCAGCAGCTTAGCGACAGGGCAAGAGACCCAGTACTTC. The chain employs TRBV7-7 and TRBJ2-5; 7 bases fit TRBD1. Germline trimming cut 0 bases from V and 2 bases from J; bases unmatched to any gene: 0. This CDR3 is 14 amino acids long. Germline lookup yields CDR1 SSHAT and CDR2 FNYEAQ (reference sequence). The full variable domain, in which reference TRBV7-7 and TRBJ2-5 provide the parts outside the CDR3, is GAGVSQSPRYKVTKRGQDVTLRCDPISSHATLYWYQQALGQGPEFLTYFNYEAQPDKSGLPSDRFSAERPEGSISTLTIQRTEQRDSAMYRCASSLATGQETQYFGPGTRLLVL.

This clone occurred a few times. This sequence joins TRBV29-1 and TRBJ2-2, with TRBD2 matching over 8 bases. Germline-derived CDR1 and CDR2 are SQVTM and ANQGSEA. V lost 1 base to trimming and J lost 1 base; unmatched junction nucleotides: 8. This CDR3 is 17 amino acids long. This chain's CDR3 is CSVEGTGGLGNTGELFF. For the CDR3, the DNA is TGCAGCGTTGAAGGGACGGGAGGGCTCGGGAACACCGGGGAGCTGTTTTTT.

The gene calls are TRBV4-1 and TRBJ1-4, with 8 positions matching TRBD1. The CDR3 loop spans 17 amino acids. Looked up from germline, CDR1 is MGHRA and CDR2 is YSYEKL. V shed 0 bases, J shed 3 bases, and the junction held 6 bases outside the gene matches. The CDR3 nucleotides are TGCGCCAGCAGCCAAGATTTACCGGGACAGGCTAATGAAAAACTGTTTTTT. It specifies CASSQDLPGQANEKLFF.

This chain joins TRBV28 and TRBJ1-5, with a tentative D call TRBD1 (5 bases). V lost 6 bases and J lost 4, with 13 bases in between. In germline, CDR1 is MDHEN, CDR2 SYDVKM. CDR3 length: 14 amino acids. CDR3 in DNA: TGTGCCAGCAGGGGGCCGGGGGGGAATCAGCCCCAGCATTTT. It translates to CASRGPGGNQPQHF.

Details on this clone: The limits of the CDR3 on the DNA are not certain, so only TCRdb's listed CDR3 is given. The V and J genes are TRBV6-5 and TRBJ2-1; the DNA was not compared with TRBD2, the D call given in the table. Germline V gene lookup returns CDR1 MNHEY and CDR2 SVGAGI. The CDR3 is made up of 15 amino acids, end residues included. CDR3 amino acids: CASSTSRLAGNEQFF.

V is TRBV5-1 and J is TRBJ1-1; 7 positions agree with TRBD1. Germline V gives CDR1 SGHRS, CDR2 YFSETQ. The CDR3 extends over 14 amino acids. V shed 5 bases and J 4 bases; nucleotides not matched to a gene: 8. CDR3 coding DNA: TGCGCCAGCAGGTCGGGTTCAGGGGGCACTGAAGCTTTCTTT. Translated, it gives CASRSGSGGTEAFF.

The rearrangement joins TRBV28 to TRBJ2-7; 9 bases agree with TRBD2. Germline V lookup: CDR1 MDHEN, CDR2 SYDVKM. The trim removed 8 bases at V and 5 bases at J, leaving 16 bases unmatched. This CDR3 has 16 residues. CDR3 residues: CASSSPGAGGIHEQYF. For the CDR3, the DNA is TGTGCCAGCTCCTCCCCCGGGGCGGGAGGGATCCACGAGCAGTACTTC.

V usage is TRBV28 and J usage is TRBJ2-7; possibly TRBD1 for D (6 bases). V shed 4 bases and J shed 9 bases, with 22 bases lying between them. The CDR3 consists of 15 residues. Germline values: CDR1 MDHEN, CDR2 SYDVKM. The CDR3 loop is CASSSRDNTRALQYF. DNA for the CDR3: TGTGCCAGCAGTTCCCGGGACAATACACGGGCTTTGCAGTACTTC.

In this sample, this clone turned up a few times. V gene TRBV6-4 combines with J gene TRBJ1-4, with D unresolved. The CDR3 consists of 14 residues. Germline lookup yields CDR1 MRHNA and CDR2 SNTAGT. V dropped 7 bases and J dropped 0 bases, with 9 bases sitting between them. Written as DNA, the CDR3 is TGTGCCAGCAACTTCGGTGCAACTAATGAAAAACTGTTTTTT. As protein: CASNFGATNEKLFF.

The chain carries TRBV27 and TRBJ2-1, with 7 bases matching TRBD2. Germline CDR1 and CDR2: MNHEY and SMNVEV (reference sequence). Unmatched junction bases numbered 7, after V lost 3 bases and J lost 5 bases. The length of the CDR3 is 15 residues. CDR3 coding DNA: TGTGCCAGCAGTTTGCAGCGGGACCGGAACAATGAGCAGTTCTTC. As protein: CASSLQRDRNNEQFF.

The chain recombines TRBV7-2 with TRBJ1-5; TRBD1 agrees at 9 bases. Trimming took 5 bases from V and 2 from J; bases not matched to a gene: 7. The CDR3 length is 16 residues. In germline, CDR1 is SGHTA, CDR2 FQGNSA. This CDR3 reads CASSPQGAGGNQPQHF. The CDR3 nucleotides read TGTGCCAGCAGCCCACAGGGGGCAGGGGGCAATCAGCCCCAGCATTTT.

The chain couples TRBV19 to TRBJ1-5; the D is unclear. The CDR3 is 15 residues long. From germline, CDR1 is LNHDA and CDR2 SQIVND (reference sequence). Trimming left V 4 bases short and J 0 bases short, with 10 bases between. The CDR3 reads CASSTAHFSNQPQHF. The CDR3 coding sequence is TGTGCCAGTAGTACAGCGCATTTTAGCAATCAGCCCCAGCATTTT.

The gene calls are TRBV12-1 and TRBJ2-1; TRBD2 is the table's D call, not checked against the DNA. TRBV12-1 is a documented pseudogene. This CDR3 region has 14 residues. The CDR3 here is CASRLAGLYNEQFF. The CDR3 bases are TGTGCCAGCAGACTAGCGGGGCTATACAATGAGCAGTTCTTC.

The chain joins TRBV10-2 to TRBJ2-1; 8 bases line up with TRBD2. The V segment lost 6 bases and the J segment 0 bases; nucleotides outside the gene matches: 1. The CDR3 runs 14 residues. Germline V gives CDR1 WSHSY, CDR2 SAAADI. CDR3 region: CASRAGGSYNEQFF. CDR3 nucleotide sequence: TGCGCCAGCAGGGCGGGGGGCTCCTACAATGAGCAGTTCTTC.

This rearrangement joins TRBV28 to TRBJ1-5, with no clear D. The V end lost 2 bases, the J end lost 5 bases, and 16 bases lay between the germline ends. The CDR3 consists of 16 residues. Germline V lookup: CDR1 MDHEN, CDR2 SYDVKM. This CDR3 reads CASSLRRHGQDQPQHF. CDR3 coding DNA: TGTGCCAGCAGTTTAAGGCGCCACGGCCAGGATCAGCCCCAGCATTTT. The full variable domain, its missing parts supplied by reference TRBV28 and TRBJ1-5, is DVKVTQSSRYLVKRTGEKVFLECVQDMDHENMFWYRQDPGLGLRLIYFSYDVKMKEKGDIPEGYSVSREKKERFSLILESASTNQTSMYLCASSLRRHGQDQPQHFGDGTRLSIL.

This rearrangement joins TRBV7-8 to TRBJ2-2; D perhaps matches TRBD2 (5 bases). CDR1 is SGHVS and CDR2 is FQNEAQ in the germline V gene. CDR3 length: 16 amino acids. Deletions cut 2 bases from V and 3 bases from J, with 13 bases between. The CDR3 DNA reads as TGTGCCAGCAGCTTAACAGCCCCCGGGGACACCGGGGAGCTGTTTTTT. Translating gives CASSLTAPGDTGELFF.